These T cell receptor beta chains were read from a single sample in a study of cytomegalovirus exposure and HLA in healthy donors. Sequencing used immunoSEQ multiplex PCR; TCRdb keeps in-frame clones, though not all of them. The repertoire holds 140,000 or so clones, with 70% to 80% as singletons. The material sequenced was PBMCs. The receptors come from a woman younger than 35 in good health and CMV-seropositive. The CDR3 runs from the conserved cysteine through the conserved F or W. A D gene is named only where the DNA matches it firmly. Only some rows state a clone size, as once, few, many or a class for expanded clones.

len,j_gene,v_gene,abundance,d_gene,CDR3nt,CDR3aa
13,TRBJ1-4,TRBV19,NA,TRBD1,TGTGCCAGTAGTGAGGGGGCTCATGAAAAACTGTTTTTT,CASSEGAHEKLFF
14,TRBJ1-2,TRBV19,NA,NA,TGTGCCAGTAGTATAATTGCAGGGCACTATGGCTACACCTTC,CASSIIAGHYGYTF
16,TRBJ1-1,TRBV30,NA,NA,TGTGCCTGGAGTCACCGATGGACAGTCGGGAACACTGAAGCTTTCTTT,CAWSHRWTVGNTEAFF
17,TRBJ2-6,TRBV12-5,NA,NA,TGTGCTAGTGGTTTGGGGGGGCTAACCTCTGGGGCCAACGTCCTGACTTTC,CASGLGGLTSGANVLTF
15,TRBJ2-3,TRBV7-9,NA,TRBD2,TGTGCCAGCAGCTTTACTAGCGGGGTCACAGATACGCAGTATTTT,CASSFTSGVTDTQYF
17,TRBJ2-3,TRBV7-9,NA,TRBD2,TGTGCCAGCAGCTTGGGACAAACTAGCGGGAGCACAGATACGCAGTATTTT,CASSLGQTSGSTDTQYF
15,TRBJ1-5,TRBV5-1,NA,TRBD1,TGCGCCAGCAGCGCCGGGACAGGGGTGAATCAGCCCCAGCATTTT,CASSAGTGVNQPQHF
13,TRBJ1-1,TRBV5-1,NA,NA,TGCGCCAGCAGCTTGGCAGTGAACACTGAAGCTTTCTTT,CASSLAVNTEAFF
14,TRBJ1-2,TRBV29-1,NA,NA,TGCAGCGTCACCGGGACATCAAAGGACTATGGCTACACCTTC,CSVTGTSKDYGYTF
16,TRBJ1-5,TRBV19,NA,TRBD1,TGTGCCAGTAGTATGAACAGGGGGGTCCGCAATCAGCCCCAGCATTTT,CASSMNRGVRNQPQHF
13,TRBJ1-2,TRBV28,NA,TRBD1,TGTGCCAGCAGTAGGACAGGCCTCTATGGCTACACCTTC,CASSRTGLYGYTF
16,TRBJ2-7,TRBV13,NA,TRBD1,TGTGCCAGCAGCTCCACGACAGGGCAAGGGTCCTACGAGCAGTACTTC,CASSSTTGQGSYEQYF
14,TRBJ1-2,TRBV11-2,few,TRBD1,TGTGCCAGCAGCTCCCGACAGGGGATCTATGGCTACACCTTC,CASSSRQGIYGYTF
15,TRBJ2-1,TRBV5-6,NA,TRBD2,TGTGCCAGCAGCTTCCCAAGACTAGCTATGGATGAGCAGTTCTTC,CASSFPRLAMDEQFF
15,TRBJ1-2,TRBV5-1,NA,TRBD1,TGCGCCAGCAGCCTCGACAGGGTAACTAACTATGGCTACACCTTC,CASSLDRVTNYGYTF
16,TRBJ1-2,TRBV11-2,once,NA,TGTGCCAGCAGAACACTTCGGGGGGCCGGGCGGGATGGCTACACCTTC,CASRTLRGAGRDGYTF
13,TRBJ2-4,TRBV21-1,NA,NA,TGTGCCAGCAACGCGGGTCACAAAAACATTCAGTACTTC,CASNAGHKNIQYF
17,TRBJ2-7,TRBV4-1,NA,NA,TGCGCCAGCAGCCAACTCACCTACAAGGACAGTCTCTACGAGCAGTACTTC,CASSQLTYKDSLYEQYF
14,TRBJ1-5,TRBV6-1,NA,NA,TGTGCCAGCAGTGCAGGGCTTAGCAATCAGCCCCAGCATTTT,CASSAGLSNQPQHF
15,TRBJ2-7,TRBV5-6,once,NA,TGTGCCAGCAGCTTGGTCGGGGGTTCCTCCTACGAGCAGTACTTC,CASSLVGGSSYEQYF
9,TRBJ1-2,TRBV20-1,NA,NA,TGCAGTGCAGGAGATGGCTACACCTTC,CSAGDGYTF
16,TRBJ2-1,TRBV6-5,NA,TRBD1,TGTGCCAGCAGTTTATTGGGACAGACCCGAGACTATGAGCAGTTCTTC,CASSLLGQTRDYEQFF
14,TRBJ2-1,TRBV7-9,NA,NA,TGTGCCAGCAGCTTTCTCGCGGGGGCTCCTGAGCAGTTCTTC,CASSFLAGAPEQFF
14,TRBJ2-3,TRBV6-4,few,TRBD2,TGTGCCAGCAGTGCCAGCGGGGACACAGATACGCAGTATTTT,CASSASGDTDTQYF
16,TRBJ2-1,TRBV6-1,NA,TRBD1,TGTGCCAGCAGTGCCGCCTCGGGACAGGGTTACAATGAGCAGTTCTTC,CASSAASGQGYNEQFF
17,TRBJ1-5,TRBV6-1,NA,TRBD1,TGTGCCAGCAGTGAAGTCCCGACAGGGATTGGCAATCAGCCCCAGCATTTT,CASSEVPTGIGNQPQHF
15,TRBJ1-5,TRBV28,NA,NA,TGTGCCAGCAGGAATCGTCCACAGGGTAATCAGCCCCAGCATTTT,CASRNRPQGNQPQHF
17,TRBJ2-3,TRBV10-3,NA,TRBD2,TGTGCCATCAGTGCTTCCCCCCTAGCGGGGGACACAGATACGCAGTATTTT,CAISASPLAGDTDTQYF
17,TRBJ2-7,TRBV4-1,NA,TRBD2,TGCGCCAGCAGCCAAGGGCTAGCGGGGGATCTTAGCTACGAGCAGTACTTC,CASSQGLAGDLSYEQYF
14,TRBJ1-3,TRBV5-1,NA,NA,TGCGCCAGCAGCTTGGGAGTCTCTGGAAACACCATATATTTT,CASSLGVSGNTIYF
14,TRBJ1-5,TRBV18,NA,NA,TGTGCCAGCTCTTCAGAATATAGCAATCAGCCCCAGCATTTT,CASSSEYSNQPQHF
13,TRBJ1-2,TRBV14,few,NA,TGTGCCAGCAGCCGGACAGCAAACTATGGCTACACCTTC,CASSRTANYGYTF